This T cell receptor (beta chain) emerged from a study of CD8+ T cells in alopecia areata. Regarding the study as a whole: Whereas mice showed it more clearly, TCR sharing across patients was murkier, possibly because of HLA.

Extraction and reverse transcription of RNA yielded cDNA as the sequencing template. TCRdb's copy holds only in-frame clones and misses some; the assay was immunoSEQ multiplex PCR. The sample includes about 190,000 clones, approximately 56% seen only once; the top ten take approximately 15%. It was from alopecia areata patients that lesional scalp punch biopsies and peripheral blood were collected. Concerning this clone itself: What it recognizes is unknown.

With 6 bases removed from V and 1 base from J, the gap between germline ends came to 7 bases. CDR1 is DFQATT, CDR2 SNEGSKA, per germline (reference sequence). CDR3 length: 11 residues. This rearrangement joins TRBV20-1 to TRBJ2-7; maybe TRBD2 (5 bases). This receptor was taken from a human donor with alopecia areata. The sample was CD4+ T cells sorted from blood, taken at week 0. CDR3 region: CSAGDSYEQYF. The CDR3 DNA sequence: TGCAGTGCCGGGGATTCCTACGAGCAGTACTTC.